These 17 T cell receptor beta chains originate from one sample sequenced in a study of CD8+CD57+ T cells in acquired aplastic anemia. Patients sequenced had flow cytometry evidence of CD8+CD57+ cell expansion. Profiles of TCR beta VDJ and CDR3 were generated from a genomic DNA template. TCRdb used MiXCR to reprocess the reads, holding one entry per CDR3 protein. The sample includes 150,000 to 180,000 distinct CDR3 sequences, about 50% seen only once; the top ten take about 12%. The sample was sorted CD4+, CD8+, or CD8+CD57+ T cells (not recorded which) from PBMCs. Source of these receptors: a human donor with aplastic anemia.

This clonotype was counted ten times or more. This rearrangement joins TRBV7-9 to TRBJ2-5; the D gene is possibly TRBD1 (5 bases). The CDR3 length is 15 residues. With 7 bases removed from V and 2 bases from J, the gap between germline ends came to 17 bases. Germline V gene data show CDR1 as SEHNR and CDR2 as FQNEAQ (reference sequence). CDR3 in amino acids: CASTPSAQGQETQYF. For the CDR3, the DNA is TGTGCCAGCACCCCAAGTGCCCAGGGACAAGAGACCCAGTACTTC.

The chain combines TRBV2 with TRBJ2-5; unclear D gene. This CDR3 comprises 15 residues. Trimming pared 6 bases from V and 2 bases from J, leaving 16 bases between. Per the germline V gene, CDR1 is SNHLY and CDR2 is FYNNEI. The CDR3 sequence is CASSVELAGQETQYF. In DNA form, the CDR3 reads TGTGCCAGCAGCGTTGAATTGGCCGGTCAAGAGACCCAGTACTTC.

CDR3 residues: CASSLLGVNTEAFF. Written as DNA, the CDR3 is TGTGCCAGTAGCCTATTGGGGGTGAACACTGAAGCTTTCTTT. The genes are TRBV19 and TRBJ1-1; maybe TRBD1 (5 bases). The CDR3 is 14 amino acids. Germline lookup yields CDR1 LNHDA and CDR2 SQIVND (reference sequence). Trimming stripped 6 bases from V and 0 bases from J, with 11 bases between.

This chain links TRBV10-3 with TRBJ2-7; 9 bases align to TRBD2. V was clipped by 7 bases and J by 6 bases; unmatched bases: 10. The CDR3 has 14 amino acids. Per the germline V gene, CDR1 is ENHRY and CDR2 is SYGVKD. CDR3 in DNA: TGTGCCATCACCGTTCTAGCGGGGACGGGCGAGCAGTACTTC. Protein product: CAITVLAGTGEQYF.

J is TRBJ2-2 and V is TRBV2; D is uncertain. The V end was cut by 6 bases, the J end by 0 bases, with 11 bases between. Germline loops: CDR1 SNHLY, CDR2 FYNNEI. The CDR3 spans 15 residues. CDR3 in amino acids: CASSGPVTNTGELFF. CDR3 DNA sequence: TGTGCCAGCAGCGGACCCGTTACGAACACCGGGGAGCTGTTTTTT.

The chain carries TRBV27 and TRBJ1-5; a weak D match, TRBD1 (5 bases). The CDR3 totals 13 residues. The V and J ends lost 5 bases and 4 bases respectively, with 9 bases between them. Germline loops: CDR1 MNHEY, CDR2 SMNVEV (reference sequence). The CDR3 DNA follows: TGTGCCAGCAGTGACAGCCCAAATCAGCCCCAGCATTTT. Amino acids: CASSDSPNQPQHF.

This clonotype was seen ten or more times. The gene calls are TRBV29-1 and TRBJ2-7; D is perhaps TRBD1 (6 bases). Germline values: CDR1 SQVTM, CDR2 ANQGSEA. Trimming pared 5 bases from V and 0 bases from J, leaving 14 bases between. The CDR3 is made up of 14 amino acids. CDR3 sequence (DNA): TGCAGCGTTCTAACCGGGACACTCTCCTACGAGCAGTACTTC. This encodes CSVLTGTLSYEQYF.

V usage is TRBV20-1 and J usage is TRBJ1-6; D gene ambiguous. The CDR3 length is 14 residues. V lost 0 bases and J 7 bases, leaving 10 bases between the germline ends. CDR1 is DFQATT and CDR2 is SNEGSKA in the germline V gene (reference sequence). CDR3 in DNA: TGCAGTGCTAGAGATCCGCGGGAGAATTCACCCCTCCACTTT. This codes for CSARDPRENSPLHF.

This clonotype has a handful of counts. The chain is built from TRBV20-1 and TRBJ1-2; weak D call: TRBD1 (6 bases). This CDR3 region has 13 residues. The germline gives CDR1 DFQATT, CDR2 SNEGSKA (reference sequence). V was trimmed by 6 bases and J by 0 bases, leaving 11 bases between them. The CDR3 DNA sequence: TGCAGTGCCCCGGACAGCTCTAACTATGGCTACACCTTC. The encoded protein is CSAPDSSNYGYTF.

The V call is TRBV2, the J call TRBJ2-7, with 9 bases fitting TRBD1. The CDR3 runs to 15 residues. J lost 4 bases, V lost 6 bases, and 10 bases had no gene match. Per the germline V gene, CDR1 is SNHLY and CDR2 is FYNNEI. CDR3 in amino acids: CASSLGSGQGYEQYF. The CDR3 DNA is TGTGCCAGCAGCTTAGGCTCGGGACAGGGATACGAGCAGTACTTC.

V gene TRBV7-9 combines with J gene TRBJ2-3, with no clear D. Trimming left V 4 bases short and J 5 bases short, with 10 bases between. Germline V gene lookup returns CDR1 SEHNR and CDR2 FQNEAQ (reference sequence). The CDR3 spans 13 residues. DNA of the CDR3: TGTGCCAGCAGCTCCGGGCCCCTAGATACGCAGTATTTT. It encodes CASSSGPLDTQYF.

The V gene is TRBV2, the J gene TRBJ1-2, with D tentatively TRBD1 (6 bases). The V end was cut by 5 bases, the J end by 8 bases, with 15 bases between. The CDR3 has 13 residues. Per the germline V gene, CDR1 is SNHLY and CDR2 is FYNNEI. The CDR3 here is CASSNTGFWGYTF. The DNA for the CDR3 is TGTGCCAGCAGTAATACAGGGTTTTGGGGCTACACCTTC.

The DNA for the CDR3 is TGTGCCACCAGCAGAGGGACTAGCGGGGGGCCCTACAATGAGCAGTTCTTC. Its translation is CATSRGTSGGPYNEQFF. The chain uses TRBV15 and TRBJ2-1; 14 bases align to TRBD2. The length of the CDR3 is 17 residues. The J segment lost 2 bases and the V segment lost 1 base, leaving 1 base of the junction unmatched. The germline V gene has CDR1 LNHNV and CDR2 YYDKDF (reference sequence).

This chain joins TRBV10-2 and TRBJ2-7, with TRBD2 matching over 12 bases. The germline V gene has CDR1 WSHSY and CDR2 SAAADI. This CDR3 contains 16 residues. With 7 bases clipped from V and 4 bases from J, the junction kept 11 bases outside the gene matches. For the CDR3, the DNA is TGCGCCAGCACCTGGACTAGCGGGACCGTCTCGTACGAGCAGTACTTC. Translation: CASTWTSGTVSYEQYF.

This clonotype was detected ten times or more. The chain employs TRBV2 and TRBJ1-4; D is undetermined. The CDR3 has 12 residues. The germline CDR1 and CDR2 sequences are SNHLY and FYNNEI. With 7 bases removed from V and 7 bases from J, the gap between germline ends came to 10 bases. The CDR3 DNA follows: TGTGCCAGCATTACAGAGCCTGAAAAACTGTTTTTT. Translation gives CASITEPEKLFF. The full variable domain, with the rest looked up from reference TRBV2 and TRBJ1-4, is EPEVTQTPSHQVTQMGQEVILRCVPISNHLYFYWYRQILGQKVEFLVSFYNNEISEKSEIFDDQFSVERPDGSNFTLKIRSTKLEDSAMYFCASITEPEKLFFGSGTQLSVL.

This clonotype was seen more than once but under ten times. V usage is TRBV6-2 or TRBV6-3 and J usage is TRBJ2-1; weak D call: TRBD2 (6 bases). Germline values: CDR1 MNHEY, CDR2 SVGEGT. Trimming took 2 bases from V and 5 from J, leaving 13 bases between them. The CDR3 has 15 residues. The CDR3 loop is CASSYPWAGNNEQFF. The CDR3 bases are TGTGCCAGCAGTTACCCCTGGGCGGGGAACAATGAGCAGTTCTTC.

On this clonotype: Without the conserved terminal phenylalanine or tryptophan, this CDR3 likely stems from a read error. Because the CDR3's place on the DNA is in doubt, the DNA is left out and the CDR3 is given as listed by TCRdb. The chain joins TRBV15 to TRBJ2-3; the table calls TRBD2, which could not be checked here. A total of 10 residues make up the CDR3, ends included. The germline V gene encodes CDR1 LNHNV and CDR2 YYDKDF (reference sequence). CDR3 in amino acids: CATSRGGTSG.